This T cell receptor (beta chain) was identified in a study of T-cell memory formation after mild COVID-19 (dated by TCRdb to the early 2020s). Regarding the complete study: TCR sequence clusters from the two donors were found to be largely donor specific. In a couple of donors, T-cell clones that expanded and contracted after mild COVID-19 were tracked by sequencing TCRalpha and TCRbeta repertoires over time. The cohort was made up of two young adult volunteers, one female and one male, who were previously healthy.

Ficoll-Paque density gradient centrifugation was the method used to isolate PBMCs. General conclusions and limits of the study: Only a couple of mild cases were covered by the study, and larger cohorts that include severe cases with pre-infection samples were considered necessary. Contracting CD4+ clones turned up mainly in the CM and EM memory subsets, whereas EMRA was where CD8+ clones were enriched. From day 15 to 85, contracting clones showed balanced CD4/CD8 phenotypes, whereas a second wave of clones that expanded from day 15 to 37 leaned towards CD4+. Some responding clones were found in pre-infection memory, which suggests that pre-existing cross-reactive memory T cells took part in the SARS-CoV-2 response. The second-wave clones that peaked on day 37 were not confirmed to be SARS-CoV-2 specific.

A word on this clonotype: Its specific antigen is unknown. No qualities accompany the bases; no much larger clone lies one base away.

The reads were generated on an Illumina NovaSeq 6000. Using 5'RACE with constant-segment primers, TCRalpha and TCRbeta cDNA libraries were constructed, with sample barcodes and unique molecular identifiers added in the process. Trizol reagent was used to extract RNA from every sample. The libraries were amplified in two PCR steps, and the second step added a second sample barcode and Illumina TruSeq adapters. Sequencing of libraries was performed on an Illumina NovaSeq with 2 x 150 bp paired-end reads. As for how the authors treated the data: With migec v1.2.7, reads were demultiplexed and then collapsed into UMI-guided consensus sequences. With mixcr v2.1.11, UMI consensuses were aligned to TRA and TRB V and J templates and assembled into clonotypes. Clonotypes were classified as expanded or contracted when called significant by both edgeR and NoisET, with noise models trained on biological replicates. For edgeR calls, a false discovery rate-adjusted p below 0.01 and a log2 fold-change threshold of 1 were applied. As an exploratory analysis of dynamics, max-normalized trajectories of the 1000 most abundant clonotypes were examined with PCA combined with hierarchical clustering. The CD4 or CD8 phenotype of responding clones was assigned using the separately sequenced CD4+ and CD8+ repertoires. TCRdb itself trimmed the public reads at Q25 with fastp, ran MiXCR and retained productive beta chains. When rows share a CDR3 protein, they turn into one entry using the most common DNA and genes. What appears here as the V and J calls and clone size reflects TCRdb's work, not the paper's. The sample contains 400,000 to 500,000 distinct CDR3 sequences, 20% of them found a single time. Jointly, the top ten make up 7.5% to 10% of the sample.

This clonotype was obtained from an adult woman who had mild COVID-19 (a few samples of this study predate the infection). The sample titles of this study are shuffled in the database, so cell type and time point are left out; the donor was told from shared clones. Sequencing input: PBMCs or a T cell subset sorted from them (not recorded which).

The sequenced DNA: TGTGCCACTGGAGACAGGGCAGCCTACAATGAGCAGTTCTTC. Its protein reads: CATGDRAAYNEQFF. The rearranged chain carries TRBV24-1 and TRBJ2-1; 7 bases in between match TRBD1. CDR3 length: 14 amino acids, cysteine to phenylalanine. Only the CDR3 DNA stays, 42 bases, in frame from base 1. According to the germline V gene, CDR1 reads KGHDR and CDR2 reads SFDVKD. Here V drops 10 bases and J drops 2 bases, and the junction holds 7 bases not matched to any gene.